The sequence of this TCR beta chain was determined in a study of cytotoxic CD8 clonotypes in ibrutinib-treated CLL. Across the whole study: Response was recorded as partial in approximately 24 patients and complete in 2; at median approximately six years, around 14 remained remitted and approximately 12 had progressed. The taking of response samples occurred after a median roughly 12 months of treatment, with a range of 6 to 36.

The CDR3 has 17 residues. Germline V gene lookup returns CDR1 SGHRS and CDR2 YFSETQ. Trimming removed 0 bases from V and 1 base from J; junction bases left unmatched: 7. Of note for this clone: Antigen specificity is unknown.

Findings and limits, study-wide: Once treatment began, public clonotypes, which were uncommon, contracted or stayed stable. Baseline-level clonality went beyond age-matched healthy donors and moved in step with circulating CD8+ T-cell counts.

Assay used: immunoSEQ multiplex PCR; TCRdb lists only in-frame clones, some missing. The sample contains 200,000 to 250,000 clones, more than 70% of which appear only once. This sample comprised PBMCs, obtained after 12 months of ibrutinib treatment. The clonotype was recovered from a human donor with chronic lymphocytic leukemia. The chain is built from TRBV5-1 and TRBJ2-3; the match to TRBD2 covers 8 bases. CDR3 DNA sequence: TGCGCCAGCAGCTTGGAAACTAGCGGCTATCGCACAGATACGCAGTATTTT. Protein sequence: CASSLETSGYRTDTQYF. The entire variable domain, with the rest obtained from reference TRBV5-1 and TRBJ2-3, is as follows: KAGVTQTPRYLIKTRGQQVTLSCSPISGHRSVSWYQQTPGQGLQFLFEYFSETQRNKGNFPGRFSGRQFSNSRSEMNVSTLELGDSALYLCASSLETSGYRTDTQYFGPGTRLTVL.